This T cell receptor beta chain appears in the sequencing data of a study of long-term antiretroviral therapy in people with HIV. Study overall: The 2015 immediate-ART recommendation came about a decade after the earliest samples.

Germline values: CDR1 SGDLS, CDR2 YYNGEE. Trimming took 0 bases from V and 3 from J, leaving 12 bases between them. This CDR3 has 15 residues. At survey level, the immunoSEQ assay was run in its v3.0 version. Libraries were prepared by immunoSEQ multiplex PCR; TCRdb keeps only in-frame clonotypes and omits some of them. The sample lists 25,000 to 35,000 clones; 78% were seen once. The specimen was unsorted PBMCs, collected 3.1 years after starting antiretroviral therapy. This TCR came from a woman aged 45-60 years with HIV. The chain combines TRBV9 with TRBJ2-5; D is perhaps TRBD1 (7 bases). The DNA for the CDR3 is TGTGCCAGCAGCGTAGACCCAGGGGGGAAAGAGACCCAGTACTTC. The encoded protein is CASSVDPGGKETQYF.